The 14 T cell receptor beta chains below come from one sample, sequenced in a study of blood T cell repertoires in COVID-19. TCRdb's table, derived via immunoSEQ multiplex PCR, lists solely in-frame clones and lacks some. The table includes 100,000 or so clones, around 75% detected once. Sequencing was done on a sample of peripheral blood. Receptor source: a human donor in a cohort sampled during active COVID-19.

The table lists this clone with a few counts. J is TRBJ1-1 and V is TRBV19, with 10 bases that match TRBD1. The CDR3 loop spans 14 amino acids. The J segment lost 5 bases and the V segment lost 5 bases, leaving 5 bases of the junction unmatched. Germline loops: CDR1 LNHDA, CDR2 SQIVND (reference sequence). The CDR3 DNA follows: TGTGCCAGTAGTCTGACAGGGGGCAGGACTGAAGCTTTCTTT. This codes for CASSLTGGRTEAFF.

This clone has ten or more counts. The chain carries TRBV6-4 and TRBJ1-5; no clear D gene. The V end was cut by 7 bases, the J end by 0 bases, with 13 bases between. The germline V gene encodes CDR1 MRHNA and CDR2 SNTAGT. The CDR3 covers 15 residues. The CDR3 loop reads CASKPDKNSNQPQHF. CDR3 DNA sequence: TGTGCCAGCAAACCCGACAAGAATAGCAATCAGCCCCAGCATTTT.

This chain uses TRBV10-3 with TRBJ1-3, with D maybe TRBD1 (6 bases). The CDR3 is 16 residues long. V was pared by 4 bases and J by 2 bases, with 15 bases between. The germline gives CDR1 ENHRY, CDR2 SYGVKD. This CDR3 reads CAISAGAAFPGNTIYF. The CDR3 DNA is TGTGCCATCAGTGCAGGGGCAGCCTTTCCTGGAAACACCATATATTTT.

CDR3 DNA sequence: TGTGCCAGTTCCCCACTGGGGGGAAATGAAAAACTGTTTTTT. Residues: CASSPLGGNEKLFF. The gene calls are TRBV25-1 and TRBJ1-4, with a possible D match to TRBD1 (5 bases). Looked up from germline, CDR1 is MGHDK and CDR2 is SYGVNS. This CDR3 region has 14 residues. V gave up 9 bases and J gave up 5 bases, with 16 bases separating them.

The rearrangement uses TRBV5-1 and TRBJ2-1, with 7 bases that match TRBD2. Germline lookup yields CDR1 SGHRS and CDR2 YFSETQ. There are 14 residues in the CDR3. Germline trimming cut 2 bases from V and 4 bases from J; bases unmatched to any gene: 3. CDR3 sequence (DNA): TGCGCCAGCAGCTTCGACGGGGGGTACAATGAGCAGTTCTTC. Translated, it gives CASSFDGGYNEQFF.

V is TRBV9 and J is TRBJ1-1; 8 bases line up with TRBD1. V was clipped by 4 bases and J by 0 bases; unmatched bases: 11. The CDR3 spans 17 residues. CDR1 is SGDLS, CDR2 YYNGEE, per germline. The CDR3 loop reads CASSLGQEPLMNTEAFF. The CDR3 DNA reads as TGTGCCAGCAGCCTGGGACAGGAACCTTTAATGAACACTGAAGCTTTCTTT.

The rearrangement uses TRBV7-9 and TRBJ1-3, with D possibly being TRBD1 (5 bases). CDR3 length: 16 amino acids. Germline V lookup: CDR1 SEHNR, CDR2 FQNEAQ (reference sequence). Trimming pared 5 bases from V and 0 bases from J, leaving 14 bases between. The DNA for the CDR3 is TGTGCCAGCAGCCACGGAGGGACCGACTCTGGAAACACCATATATTTT. Translated, it gives CASSHGGTDSGNTIYF.

V gene TRBV29-1 combines with J gene TRBJ2-2, with 10 bases that match TRBD2. The J segment lost 6 bases and the V segment lost 7 bases, leaving 5 bases of the junction unmatched. The germline gives CDR1 SQVTM, CDR2 ANQGSEA. The CDR3 runs to 13 residues. For the CDR3, the DNA is TGCAGCGCGAGCGGGAGGGCCTCCGGGGAGCTGTTTTTT. Translating gives CSASGRASGELFF.

The chain has TRBV9 and TRBJ1-3; D might be TRBD1 (6 bases). This CDR3 spans 16 amino acids. Germline CDR1 SGDLS, CDR2 YYNGEE. The V and J ends lost 0 bases and 9 bases respectively, with 19 bases between them. The CDR3 region is CASSVAPGQRSSTIYF. CDR3 nucleotide sequence: TGTGCCAGCAGCGTAGCCCCGGGACAAAGGTCGTCCACCATATATTTT.

This clone was found a few times. V is TRBV7-9 and J is TRBJ1-6; 10 nucleotides agree with TRBD1. Germline V gene lookup returns CDR1 SEHNR and CDR2 FQNEAQ (reference sequence). J gave up 9 bases and V 1 base, and 6 bases lay outside the gene matches. CDR3 length equals 16 residues. This CDR3 reads CASSLDGDRGLSPLHF. CDR3 nucleotide sequence: TGTGCCAGCAGCTTAGATGGGGACAGGGGACTTTCACCCCTCCACTTT.

V usage is TRBV7-2 and J usage is TRBJ2-3, with TRBD1 matching over 10 bases. The CDR3 consists of 19 residues. With 5 bases clipped from V and 7 bases from J, the junction kept 21 bases outside the gene matches. Germline CDR1 SGHTA, CDR2 FQGNSA. In nucleotides, the CDR3 is TGTGCCAGCAGCGTAACGACAGGGGGCTGGGGACGGGCCTTGAATACGCAGTATTTT. It specifies CASSVTTGGWGRALNTQYF.

The chain has TRBV3-1 (or the pseudogene TRBV3-2) and TRBJ2-3; 12 bases align to TRBD2. Germline-derived CDR1 and CDR2 are LGHDT and YNNKEL (reference sequence). The CDR3 is 17 amino acids. V lost 1 base and J lost 6; bases outside the gene matches: 8. The CDR3: CASSQVRTSGAPDTQYF. In nucleotides, the CDR3 is TGTGCCAGCAGCCAAGTGCGGACTAGCGGGGCTCCGGATACGCAGTATTTT.

The genes are TRBV4-3 and TRBJ2-5; TRBD2 agrees at 10 bases. The CDR3 spans 18 residues. Looked up from germline, CDR1 is LGHNA and CDR2 is YSLEER. With V trimmed by 0 bases and J by 4 bases, 11 bases remained unmatched. The CDR3 protein is CASSQDRGSSGSRETQYF. The CDR3 nucleotides are TGCGCCAGCAGCCAAGATCGTGGATCTAGCGGGAGCCGAGAGACCCAGTACTTC.

About this clone itself: A junction boundary mismatches the germline segment, possibly from a read error. The chain has TRBV5-8 and TRBJ1-1; D is possibly TRBD1 (6 bases). Looked up from germline, CDR1 is SGHTS and CDR2 is YDEGEE. The CDR3 runs 13 residues. The CDR3 region is CASNLRGGTEAFF. CDR3 sequence (DNA): TGTGCCAGCAACTTGAGGGGGGGAACTGAAGCTTTCTTT. Looking up the rest from reference TRBV5-8 and TRBJ1-1 gives the full variable domain: EAGVTQSPTHLIKTRGQQATLRCSPISGHTSVYWYQQALGLGLQFLLWYDEGEERNRGNFPPRFSGRQFPNYSSELNVNALELEDSALYLCASNLRGGTEAFFGQGTRLTVV.